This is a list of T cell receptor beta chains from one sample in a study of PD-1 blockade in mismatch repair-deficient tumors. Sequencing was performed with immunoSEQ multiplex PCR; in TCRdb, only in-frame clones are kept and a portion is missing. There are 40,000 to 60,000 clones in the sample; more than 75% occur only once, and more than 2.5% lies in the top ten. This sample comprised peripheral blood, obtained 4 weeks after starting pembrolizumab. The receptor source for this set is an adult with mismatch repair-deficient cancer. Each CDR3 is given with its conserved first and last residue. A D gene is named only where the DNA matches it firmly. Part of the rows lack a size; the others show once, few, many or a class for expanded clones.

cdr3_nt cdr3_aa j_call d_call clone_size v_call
TGTGCCAGCAGTTCAACAGGGGGGGGAACCTATGGCTACACCTTC CASSSTGGGTYGYTF TRBJ1-2 TRBD1 - TRBV27
TGTGCCAGCAGCTCAACCCAGCCAGGGGACAATGAGCAGTTCTTC CASSSTQPGDNEQFF TRBJ2-1 - once TRBV7-2
TGTGCCAGCAGCGTAGGTGGCAGCTCCATTGGGGCCAACGTCCTGACTTTC CASSVGGSSIGANVLTF TRBJ2-6 - few TRBV9
TGTGCCAGTAGTATGGGGGCCTTCAATCAGCCCCAGCATTTT CASSMGAFNQPQHF TRBJ1-5 - - TRBV19
TGTGCCAGCAGCTCGACAGGCACAACGGGTCAGCCCCAGCATTTT CASSSTGTTGQPQHF TRBJ1-5 - - TRBV7-8
TGTGCCAGCAGCTTAGACACGGTTGCGGGACAATACGAGCAGTACTTC CASSLDTVAGQYEQYF TRBJ2-7 - few TRBV11-3
TGTGCCAGCAGCCTCGAGACAGGGGGATACGAGCAGTACTTC CASSLETGGYEQYF TRBJ2-7 TRBD1 - TRBV5-5
TGTGCCAGCAGCCCCAGGGTAGTGGGCCTTCTAGCCAAAAACATTCAGTACTTC CASSPRVVGLLAKNIQYF TRBJ2-4 - - TRBV5-6
TGTGCCAGTAGTATTGGAGGAAGCGAGCAGTACTTC CASSIGGSEQYF TRBJ2-7 - once TRBV19
TGTGCCACCAGCAGAGATCTTAATGACAGGGGGGTATTCTATGAGCAGTTCTTC CATSRDLNDRGVFYEQFF TRBJ2-1 TRBD1 few TRBV15
TGTGCCAGCAGGCTCAGCATTGGAGGAGGAGAGACCCAGTACTTC CASRLSIGGGETQYF TRBJ2-5 - - TRBV2
TGCAGCGTTGGAGGGACATCAGATGGCTACACCTTC CSVGGTSDGYTF TRBJ1-2 - medium-sized TRBV29-1
TGTGCCAGTAGTATAGATCGGGGCGGGGGGTACAATGAGCAGTTCTTC CASSIDRGGGYNEQFF TRBJ2-1 TRBD2 - TRBV19
TGTGCCAGCAGTGAAGCGCTTCCAATCCCCTACGAGCAGTACTTC CASSEALPIPYEQYF TRBJ2-7 - - TRBV6-1
TGTGCCAGCACCGCACGGACAGGGGAGGCTTTCTTT CASTARTGEAFF TRBJ1-1 TRBD1 medium-sized TRBV9
TGTGCCATCACCCGACAGGGTATGAACACTGAAGCTTTCTTT CAITRQGMNTEAFF TRBJ1-1 TRBD1 few TRBV10-3
TGTGCCAGCTCACCATCCGGGACAGGGGGCCCCAGCTACTATGGCTACACCTTC CASSPSGTGGPSYYGYTF TRBJ1-2 TRBD1 - TRBV18
TGTGCCACCAGCGGAGGAGGGTCGGATGAGCAGTTCTTC CATSGGGSDEQFF TRBJ2-1 - - TRBV15
TGTGCCAGCGGTGGCGGCTCCTACGAGCAGTACTTC CASGGGSYEQYF TRBJ2-7 - once TRBV6-5
TGTGCCAGCAGCCCGGCCCTGGGGAGCAACACAGATACGCAGTATTTT CASSPALGSNTDTQYF TRBJ2-3 - - TRBV13
TGTGCCAGCCGGCGACTAGCGGGAGGAGGGGAGACCCAGTACTTC CASRRLAGGGETQYF TRBJ2-5 TRBD2 - TRBV7-2
TGTGCCAGCAGTGAAAGGACAGGGGTAGACCTAGCCAAAAACATTCAGTACTTC CASSERTGVDLAKNIQYF TRBJ2-4 TRBD1 - TRBV6-1
TGTGCCTGGAGCGGGAGGACAGCTGAAGCTTTCTTT CAWSGRTAEAFF TRBJ1-1 - few TRBV30
TGTGCCAGCAGCGGCCGGGACAGGGGGTTAGCAACTAATGAAAAACTGTTTTTT CASSGRDRGLATNEKLFF TRBJ1-4 TRBD1 - TRBV9
TGTGCCAGTAGTATCGACAGCCCCTCTGGAAACACCATATATTTT CASSIDSPSGNTIYF TRBJ1-3 - - TRBV19
TGTGCCAGCAGCCCCCAGGTGTCCGGGACAGGGAATGAAAAACTGTTTTTT CASSPQVSGTGNEKLFF TRBJ1-4 TRBD1 - TRBV7-2
TGTGCCAGCAGCGAGCACACCGGCCAGCAGTTCTTC CASSEHTGQQFF TRBJ2-1 - medium-sized TRBV7-2
TGTGCCAGCAGCCAAGATGCAGGGCCCAATGAGCAGTTCTTC CASSQDAGPNEQFF TRBJ2-1 - - TRBV4-2
TGTGCCAGCAGCTTAGACAGTACTGGAAACACCATATATTTT CASSLDSTGNTIYF TRBJ1-3 - - TRBV6-6
TGCGCCAGCCGCACCCGGGTCCCGCCCGATACGCAGTATTTT CASRTRVPPDTQYF TRBJ2-3 - once TRBV5-1
TGTGCCAGCAGTGGCCTGACAGGGATAAACACAGATACGCAGTATTTT CASSGLTGINTDTQYF TRBJ2-3 TRBD1 - TRBV25-1
TGTGCCAGCAGCTTAGGACAGGGGGGTTCCTACGAGCAGTACTTC CASSLGQGGSYEQYF TRBJ2-7 TRBD1 - TRBV7-3
TGCGCCAGCAGCTTGGACCGTCCCGGGGACACTGAAGCTTTCTTT CASSLDRPGDTEAFF TRBJ1-1 - - TRBV5-1
TGCGCCAGCAGCCAAAACTTGTACAATGAGCAGTTCTTC CASSQNLYNEQFF TRBJ2-1 - few TRBV4-3
TGTGCCAGCAGCTTAGGACAGCACTATGGCTACACCTTC CASSLGQHYGYTF TRBJ1-2 - - TRBV7-2
TGTGCCAGCAGTTATGGGCAGGGGGGAGGTTCCTACGAGCAGTACTTC CASSYGQGGGSYEQYF TRBJ2-7 - - TRBV6-5
TGTGCCAGCAGCCTTGACAGGGGAGCCAACGTCCTGACTTTC CASSLDRGANVLTF TRBJ2-6 TRBD1 - TRBV7-2
TGTGCCAGCCTAGCGGGGGACAATGAGCAGTTCTTC CASLAGDNEQFF TRBJ2-1 TRBD2 - TRBV2
TGTGCCAGCAGCTTAGTGGAGGGGTGGTGGGAGCAGTACTTC CASSLVEGWWEQYF TRBJ2-7 - - TRBV7-8
TGTGCCAGCAGCCCTCAGCTGAGCAAAAACATTCAGTACTTC CASSPQLSKNIQYF TRBJ2-4 - - TRBV9
TGCAGCGTTGCTACTAGCGGGAGGTACAACAATGAGCAGTTCTTC CSVATSGRYNNEQFF TRBJ2-1 TRBD2 few TRBV29-1
TGCAGCGTTGCCGACAGGTCCGCCCCCAGCGTCCTGACTTTC CSVADRSAPSVLTF TRBJ2-6 - - TRBV29-1
TGCGCCAGCAGCCAAGACTATGGCTCCTACGAGCAGTACTTC CASSQDYGSYEQYF TRBJ2-7 - few TRBV4-3
TGTGCCAGTACAGGCCAAGAGACCCAGTACTTC CASTGQETQYF TRBJ2-5 - - TRBV19
TGTGCCAGCAGTTGGCGGGTGGGACTAGGCTCGAGTCCTTTCGAGCAGTACTTC CASSWRVGLGSSPFEQYF TRBJ2-7 TRBD2 - TRBV27
TGTGCCTGGCAACAGGGGTTCTATGGCTACACCTTC CAWQQGFYGYTF TRBJ1-2 TRBD1 - TRBV30
TGTGCCAGCTCACCACGAGACAACACAGATACGCAGTATTTT CASSPRDNTDTQYF TRBJ2-3 - - TRBV18
TGTGCCAGCTCACCAACCGAAAGGGACACTGAAGCTTTCTTT CASSPTERDTEAFF TRBJ1-1 - few TRBV18
TGTGCCAGCAGCAAATACACCGGGGAGCTGTTTTTT CASSKYTGELFF TRBJ2-2 - - TRBV9
TGTGCCAGCTCACCTGCGTGGTCATGGGACAGGGGGGACGAAAAACTGTTTTTT CASSPAWSWDRGDEKLFF TRBJ1-4 TRBD1 - TRBV18
TGTGCCAGCAGTGAATTCTGGGTAGAGACCCAGTACTTC CASSEFWVETQYF TRBJ2-5 - - TRBV2
TGTGCCAGCAGTGAAGCTATAGCAAACTATGGCTACACCTTC CASSEAIANYGYTF TRBJ1-2 - - TRBV6-1
TGTGCCAGCAGCTTTCGCGGACTTAGCACAGATACGCAGTATTTT CASSFRGLSTDTQYF TRBJ2-3 - - TRBV11-2
TGTGCCAGCAGCTCCACCCGAAGCGGGAGTGGTTACGAGCAGTACTTC CASSSTRSGSGYEQYF TRBJ2-7 TRBD2 few TRBV5-4
TGTGCCAGCAGCTTAGTGGAGGTTTCCGGGGAGCTGTTTTTT CASSLVEVSGELFF TRBJ2-2 - few TRBV7-9
TGTGCCAGCAGCTTAGGGTCTAGTCAAGAGACCCAGTACTTC CASSLGSSQETQYF TRBJ2-5 - - TRBV13
TGTGCCAGCAGCTTAGCGCCCCTTGGGAGCGGGAGCACAGATACGCAGTATTTT CASSLAPLGSGSTDTQYF TRBJ2-3 - few TRBV7-8
TGTGCCAGCAGAACTCAGGGGGCGTCCGGGGAGCTGTTTTTT CASRTQGASGELFF TRBJ2-2 TRBD1 - TRBV6-6